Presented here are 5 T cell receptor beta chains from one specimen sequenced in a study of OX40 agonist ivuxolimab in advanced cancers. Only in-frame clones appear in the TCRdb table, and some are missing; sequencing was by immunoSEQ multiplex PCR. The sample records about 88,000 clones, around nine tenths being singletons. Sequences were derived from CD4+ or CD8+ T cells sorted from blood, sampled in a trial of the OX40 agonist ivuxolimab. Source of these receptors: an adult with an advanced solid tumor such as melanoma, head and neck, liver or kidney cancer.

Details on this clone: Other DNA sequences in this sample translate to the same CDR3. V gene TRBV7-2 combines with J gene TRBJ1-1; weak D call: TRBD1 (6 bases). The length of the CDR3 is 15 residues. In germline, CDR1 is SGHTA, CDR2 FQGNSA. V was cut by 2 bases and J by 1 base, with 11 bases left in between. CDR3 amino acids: CASSLYGGGNTEAFF. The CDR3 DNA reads TGTGCCAGCAGCTTATATGGGGGCGGGAACACTGAAGCTTTCTTT. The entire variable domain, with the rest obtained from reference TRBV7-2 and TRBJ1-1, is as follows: GAGVSQSPSNKVTEKGKDVELRCDPISGHTALYWYRQSLGQGLEFLIYFQGNSAPDKSGLPSDRFSAERTGGSVSTLTIQRTQQEDSAVYLCASSLYGGGNTEAFFGQGTRLTVV.

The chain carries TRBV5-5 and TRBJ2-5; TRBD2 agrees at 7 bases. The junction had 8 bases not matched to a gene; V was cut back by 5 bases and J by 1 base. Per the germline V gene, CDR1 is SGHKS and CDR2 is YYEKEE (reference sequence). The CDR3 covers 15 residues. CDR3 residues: CASSMPSGAQETQYF. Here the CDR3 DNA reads TGTGCCAGCAGTATGCCTAGCGGAGCCCAAGAGACCCAGTACTTC.

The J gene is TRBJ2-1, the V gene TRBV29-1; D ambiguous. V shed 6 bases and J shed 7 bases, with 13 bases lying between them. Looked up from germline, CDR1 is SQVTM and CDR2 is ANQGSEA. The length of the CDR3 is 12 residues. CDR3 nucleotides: TGCAGCGTCGAACCCCGACTTAATGAGCAGTTCTTC. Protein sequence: CSVEPRLNEQFF.

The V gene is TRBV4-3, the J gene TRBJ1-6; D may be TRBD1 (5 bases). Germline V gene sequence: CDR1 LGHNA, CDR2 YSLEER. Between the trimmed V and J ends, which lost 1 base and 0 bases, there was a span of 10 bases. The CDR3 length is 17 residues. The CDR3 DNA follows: TGCGCCAGCAGCCAAGGGGCTCAGGGCTCCTATAATTCACCCCTCCACTTT. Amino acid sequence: CASSQGAQGSYNSPLHF.

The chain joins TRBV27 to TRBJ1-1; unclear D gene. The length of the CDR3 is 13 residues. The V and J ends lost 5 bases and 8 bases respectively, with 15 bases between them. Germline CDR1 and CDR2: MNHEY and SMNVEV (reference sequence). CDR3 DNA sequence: TGTGCCAGCAGTGTCGATTTGGGAGGGGAAGCTTTCTTT. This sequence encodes CASSVDLGGEAFF.